The clone carrying this TCR beta chain came up once. This specimen includes other DNA sequences encoding the same CDR3. The sample originates from a study of shared clonotypes between healthy human individuals. Assay used: immunoSEQ multiplex PCR; TCRdb lists only in-frame clones, some missing. Seen here are some 2,100,000 clones, under 95% observed once, and the top ten hold under 2%. Trimming left V 1 base short and J 1 base short, with 5 bases between. CDR1 LNHDA and CDR2 SQIVND come from the germline V gene (reference sequence). The CDR3 consists of 13 residues. As defined, naive CD8 cells were CD45RO-negative and positively selected for CCR7, with terminally differentiated effector memory CD45RA+ cells excluded.

Sequencing was carried out using naive CD8+ T cells from PBMCs. The chain combines TRBV19 with TRBJ2-7; D call uncertain. This clonotype was sampled from a man aged 18 to 30 in good health. Some clones in this sample may be carry-over from other donors' samples. The CDR3: CASSIGPSYEQYF. For the CDR3, the DNA is TGTGCCAGTAGTATAGGACCTTCCTACGAGCAGTACTTC.